A selection of T cell receptor beta chains follows, all from one sample in a study of T cell repertoires in aging, cancer and after chemotherapy. TCRdb redid the calling of the multiplex PCR reads with MiXCR, one entry per CDR3 protein. The sample records some 7,900 distinct CDR3 sequences, about 34% being singletons. The specimen sequenced was blood. These receptors were collected from a human donor in good health. The conserved cysteine and the conserved F or W are not part of the CDR3 here.

TRBV12-3/TRBV12-4	ASSSDTSNQPQH
TRBV5-4	ASSSPGTEQF
TRBV5-6	ASSLRQLLMNTEAF
TRBV19	ASSIVDRGYGYT
TRBV27	ASGDTLYEQY
TRBV27	VSSQTRRETQY
TRBV12-3/TRBV12-4	ASRKQDQPQH
TRBV27	ASSESGGTYNEQF
TRBV4-2	ASSQEGGKAF
TRBV19	ASTLQGSSTDTQY